Shown below are 2 T cell receptor beta chains from a single sample sequenced in a study of CD4+ T cells in melanoma (dated by TCRdb to between 2021 and 2024). Library creation used the immunoSEQ multiplex PCR assay. TCRdb stores this immuneACCESS table with in-frame sequences only. Part of the clones is absent; in the studies checked, under half of the shortfall reflects unresolved V genes, and no reason is known for the rest. Here the sample has about 15,000 clones; 50% to 75% occur a single time. About 14% of the sample goes to the ten largest clones. The sample consisted of cells from a culture (not recorded whether cultured in vitro). The receptors originated from a human donor with melanoma.

This clone was observed a few times. The gene calls are TRBV6-1 and TRBJ1-2; a weak D match, TRBD1 (6 bases). CDR3 size: 16 residues. Germline V gene data show CDR1 as MNHNS and CDR2 as SASEGT. Trimming shortened V by 2 bases and J by 8 bases, and 21 bases separated the two germline ends. This CDR3 is CASSESRTALRGGYTF. In DNA, the CDR3 is TGTGCCAGCAGTGAATCGCGGACAGCTCTCAGGGGCGGCTACACCTTC.

This chain uses TRBV6-1 with TRBJ1-2, with D hard to call. The germline V gene has CDR1 MNHNS and CDR2 SASEGT. The CDR3 runs 14 residues. Between the trimmed V and J ends, which lost 1 base and 5 bases, there was a span of 11 bases. CDR3 amino acids: CASSEGGGWYGYTF. CDR3 bases: TGTGCCAGCAGTGAAGGTGGTGGGTGGTATGGCTACACCTTC.